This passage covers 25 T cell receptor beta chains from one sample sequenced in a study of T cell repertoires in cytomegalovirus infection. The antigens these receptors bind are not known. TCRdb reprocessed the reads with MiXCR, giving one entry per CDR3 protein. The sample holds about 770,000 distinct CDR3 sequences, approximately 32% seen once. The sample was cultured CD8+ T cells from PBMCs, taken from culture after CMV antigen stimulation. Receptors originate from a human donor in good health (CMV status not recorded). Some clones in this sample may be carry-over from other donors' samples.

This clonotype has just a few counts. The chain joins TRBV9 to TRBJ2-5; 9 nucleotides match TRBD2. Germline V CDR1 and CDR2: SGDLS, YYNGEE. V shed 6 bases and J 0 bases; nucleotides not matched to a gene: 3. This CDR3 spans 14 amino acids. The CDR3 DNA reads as TGTGCCAGCACCGGCGGGGGGGACCAAGAGACCCAGTACTTC. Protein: CASTGGGDQETQYF.

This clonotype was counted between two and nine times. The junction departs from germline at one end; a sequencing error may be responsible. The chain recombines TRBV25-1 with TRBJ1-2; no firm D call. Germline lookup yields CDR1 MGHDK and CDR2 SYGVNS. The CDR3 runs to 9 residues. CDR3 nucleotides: TGTGCCAGCAGCCGGGCCCGGATCTTC. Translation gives CASSRARIF.

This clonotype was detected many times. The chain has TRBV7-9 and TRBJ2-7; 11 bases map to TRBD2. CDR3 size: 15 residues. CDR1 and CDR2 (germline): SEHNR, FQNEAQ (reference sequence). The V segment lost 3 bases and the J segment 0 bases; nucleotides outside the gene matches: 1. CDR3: CASSFSGGASYEQYF. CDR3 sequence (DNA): TGTGCCAGCAGCTTTAGCGGGGGGGCCTCCTACGAGCAGTACTTC.

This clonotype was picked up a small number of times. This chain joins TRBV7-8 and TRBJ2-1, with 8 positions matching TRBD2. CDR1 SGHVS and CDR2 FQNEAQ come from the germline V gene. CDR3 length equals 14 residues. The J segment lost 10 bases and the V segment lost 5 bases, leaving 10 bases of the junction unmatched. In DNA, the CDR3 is TGTGCCAGCAGCATACCCGGGGGGGCAGGGGAGCAGTTCTTC. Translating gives CASSIPGGAGEQFF.

The CDR3 spells CASTSGRNPSYEQYF. For the CDR3, the DNA is TGTGCCAGCACCTCCGGACGGAACCCCTCCTACGAGCAGTACTTC. This chain links TRBV13 with TRBJ2-7; D is uncertain. V shed 7 bases and J shed 0 bases, with 16 bases lying between them. The CDR3 is 15 residues long. Germline lookup yields CDR1 PRHDT and CDR2 FYEKMQ (reference sequence).

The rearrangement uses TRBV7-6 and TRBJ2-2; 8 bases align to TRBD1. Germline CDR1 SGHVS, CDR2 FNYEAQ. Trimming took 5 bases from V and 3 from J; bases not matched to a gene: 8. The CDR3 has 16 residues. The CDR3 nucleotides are TGTGCCAGCAGCCCCGTCGGACAGGGATACACCGGGGAGCTGTTTTTT. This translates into CASSPVGQGYTGELFF. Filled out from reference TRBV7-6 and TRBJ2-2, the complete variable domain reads GAGVSQSPRYKVTKRGQDVALRCDPISGHVSLYWYRQALGQGPEFLTYFNYEAQQDKSGLPNDRFSAERPEGSISTLTIQRTEQRDSAMYRCASSPVGQGYTGELFFGEGSRLTVL.

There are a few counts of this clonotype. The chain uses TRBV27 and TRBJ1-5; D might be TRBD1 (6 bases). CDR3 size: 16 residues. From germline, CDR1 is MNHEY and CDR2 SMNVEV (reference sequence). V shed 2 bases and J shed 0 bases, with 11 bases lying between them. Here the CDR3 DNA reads TGTGCCAGCAGTTTACAGGGGCCCTATAGCAATCAGCCCCAGCATTTT. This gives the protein CASSLQGPYSNQPQHF.

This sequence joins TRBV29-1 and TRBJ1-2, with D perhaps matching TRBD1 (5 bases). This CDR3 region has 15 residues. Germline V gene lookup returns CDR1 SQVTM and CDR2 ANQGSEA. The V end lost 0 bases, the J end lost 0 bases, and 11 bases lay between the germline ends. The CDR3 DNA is TGCAGCGTTGAAGATGGGATAGGGGCTAACTATGGCTACACCTTC. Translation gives CSVEDGIGANYGYTF.

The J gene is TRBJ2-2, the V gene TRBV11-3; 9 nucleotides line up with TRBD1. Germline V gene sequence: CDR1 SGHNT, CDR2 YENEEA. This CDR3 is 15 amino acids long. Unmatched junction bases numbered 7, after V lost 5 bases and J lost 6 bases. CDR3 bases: TGTGCCAGCAGCCCGGGACAGGGTGCCGCCGGGGAGCTGTTTTTT. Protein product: CASSPGQGAAGELFF.

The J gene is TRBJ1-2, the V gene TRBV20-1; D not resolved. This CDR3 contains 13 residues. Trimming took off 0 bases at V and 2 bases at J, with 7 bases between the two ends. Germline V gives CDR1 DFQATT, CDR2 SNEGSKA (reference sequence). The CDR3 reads CSARDSQNYGYTF. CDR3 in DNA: TGCAGTGCTAGAGATTCCCAGAACTATGGCTACACCTTC.

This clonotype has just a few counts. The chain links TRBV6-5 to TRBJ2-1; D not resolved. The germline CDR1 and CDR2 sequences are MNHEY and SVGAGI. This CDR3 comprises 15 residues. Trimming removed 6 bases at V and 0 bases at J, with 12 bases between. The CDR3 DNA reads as TGTGCCAGCAGCCACTCAGCAGACTCCTACAATGAGCAGTTCTTC. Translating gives CASSHSADSYNEQFF.

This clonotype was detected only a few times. The CDR3 spells CASSLAEPRYTEAFF. CDR3 nucleotide sequence: TGTGCCAGCAGCTTGGCGGAGCCAAGGTACACTGAAGCTTTCTTT. J is TRBJ1-1 and V is TRBV7-8; no reliable D call. The CDR3 extends over 15 amino acids. The V gene lost 3 bases and the J gene lost 3 bases, with 14 bases spanning the gap. Germline values: CDR1 SGHVS, CDR2 FQNEAQ.

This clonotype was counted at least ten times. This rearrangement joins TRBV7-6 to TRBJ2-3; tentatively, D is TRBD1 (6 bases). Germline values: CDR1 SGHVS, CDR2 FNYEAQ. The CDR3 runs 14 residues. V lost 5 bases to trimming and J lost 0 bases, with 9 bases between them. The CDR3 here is CASSRTGSTDTQYF. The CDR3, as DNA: TGTGCCAGCAGCCGAACAGGGAGCACAGATACGCAGTATTTT.

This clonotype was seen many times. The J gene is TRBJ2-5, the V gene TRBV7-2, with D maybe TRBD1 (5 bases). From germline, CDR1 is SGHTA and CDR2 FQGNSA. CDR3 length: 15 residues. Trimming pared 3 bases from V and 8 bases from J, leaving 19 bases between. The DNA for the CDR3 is TGTGCCAGCAGCTTGCAGGGCGAAGGGGCTAGAACCCAGTACTTC. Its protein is CASSLQGEGARTQYF.

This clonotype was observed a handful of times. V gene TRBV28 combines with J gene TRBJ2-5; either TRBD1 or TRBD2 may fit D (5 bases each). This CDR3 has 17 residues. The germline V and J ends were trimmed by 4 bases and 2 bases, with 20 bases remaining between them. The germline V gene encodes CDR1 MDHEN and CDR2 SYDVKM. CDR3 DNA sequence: TGTGCCAGCAGTTCATTTAACCTGGGGACCGATCAAGAGACCCAGTACTTC. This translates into CASSSFNLGTDQETQYF.

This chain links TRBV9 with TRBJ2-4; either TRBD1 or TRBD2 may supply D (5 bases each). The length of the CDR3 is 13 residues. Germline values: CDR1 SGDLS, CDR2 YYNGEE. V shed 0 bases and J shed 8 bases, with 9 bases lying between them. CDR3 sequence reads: CASSVVMGDIQYF. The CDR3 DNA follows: TGTGCCAGCAGCGTAGTTATGGGGGACATTCAGTACTTC.

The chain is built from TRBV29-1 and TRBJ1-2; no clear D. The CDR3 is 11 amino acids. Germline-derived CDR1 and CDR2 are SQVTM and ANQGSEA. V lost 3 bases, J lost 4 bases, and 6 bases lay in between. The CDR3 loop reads CSVDPSYGYTF. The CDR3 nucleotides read TGCAGCGTTGACCCCAGCTATGGCTACACCTTC. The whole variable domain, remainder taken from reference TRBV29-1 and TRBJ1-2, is SAVISQKPSRDICQRGTSLTIQCQVDSQVTMMFWYRQQPGQSLTLIATANQGSEATYESGFVIDKFPISRPNLTFSTLTVSNMSPEDSSIYLCSVDPSYGYTFGSGTRLTVV.

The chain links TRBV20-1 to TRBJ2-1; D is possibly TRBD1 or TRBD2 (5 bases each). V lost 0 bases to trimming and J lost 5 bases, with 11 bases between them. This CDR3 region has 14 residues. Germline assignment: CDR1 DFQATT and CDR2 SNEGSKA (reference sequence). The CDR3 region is CSARDLWGHNEQFF. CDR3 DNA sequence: TGCAGTGCTAGAGATCTATGGGGACACAATGAGCAGTTCTTC.

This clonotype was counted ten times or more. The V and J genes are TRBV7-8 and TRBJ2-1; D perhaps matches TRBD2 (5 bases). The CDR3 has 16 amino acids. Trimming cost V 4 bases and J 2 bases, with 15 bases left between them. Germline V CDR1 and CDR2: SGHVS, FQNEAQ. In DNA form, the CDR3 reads TGTGCCAGCAGCTCTAGGGCGGAGGACCCCTACAATGAGCAGTTCTTC. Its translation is CASSSRAEDPYNEQFF.

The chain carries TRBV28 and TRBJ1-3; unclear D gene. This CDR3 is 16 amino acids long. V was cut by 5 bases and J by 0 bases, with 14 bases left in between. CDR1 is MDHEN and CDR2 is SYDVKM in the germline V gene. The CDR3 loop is CASSARRSLSGNTIYF. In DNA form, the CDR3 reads TGTGCCAGCAGTGCCCGGCGGTCCCTCTCTGGAAACACCATATATTTT.

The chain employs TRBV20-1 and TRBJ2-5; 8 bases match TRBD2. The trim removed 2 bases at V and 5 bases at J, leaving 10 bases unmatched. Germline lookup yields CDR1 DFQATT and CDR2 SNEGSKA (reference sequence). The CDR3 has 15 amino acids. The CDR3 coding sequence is TGCAGTGCTAGATCCCGAAGCCCGGGGGGGGAGACCCAGTACTTC. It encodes CSARSRSPGGETQYF.

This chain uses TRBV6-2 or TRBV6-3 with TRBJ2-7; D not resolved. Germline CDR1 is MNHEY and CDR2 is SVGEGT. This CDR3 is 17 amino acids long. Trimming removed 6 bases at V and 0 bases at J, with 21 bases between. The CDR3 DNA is TGTGCCAGCAGCGTCATCTTTACCGAGCCCAGCTCCTACGAGCAGTACGTC. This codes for CASSVIFTEPSSYEQYV.

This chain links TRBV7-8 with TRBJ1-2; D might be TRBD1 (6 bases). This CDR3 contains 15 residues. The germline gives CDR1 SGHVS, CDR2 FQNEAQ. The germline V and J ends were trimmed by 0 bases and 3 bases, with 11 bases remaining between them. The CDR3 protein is CASSLATSGDYGYTF. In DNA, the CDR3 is TGTGCCAGCAGCTTAGCTACTTCAGGGGACTATGGCTACACCTTC. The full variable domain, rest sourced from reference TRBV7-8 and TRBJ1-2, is GAGVSQSPRYKVAKRGQDVALRCDPISGHVSLFWYQQALGQGPEFLTYFQNEAQLDKSGLPSDRFFAERPEGSVSTLKIQRTQQEDSAVYLCASSLATSGDYGYTFGSGTRLTVV.

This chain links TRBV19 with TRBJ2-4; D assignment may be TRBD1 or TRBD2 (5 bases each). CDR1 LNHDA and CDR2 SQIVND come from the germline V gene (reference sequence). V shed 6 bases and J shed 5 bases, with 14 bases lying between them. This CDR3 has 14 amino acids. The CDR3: CASSPRDGQNIQYF. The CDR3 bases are TGTGCCAGTAGCCCCAGGGACGGACAAAACATTCAGTACTTC.

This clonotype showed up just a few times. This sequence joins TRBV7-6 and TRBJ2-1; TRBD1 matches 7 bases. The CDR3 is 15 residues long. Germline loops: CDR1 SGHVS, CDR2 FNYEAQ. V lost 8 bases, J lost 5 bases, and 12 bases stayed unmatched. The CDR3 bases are TGTGCCAGCGAGCTCCGGGACAGTAAAAACAATGAGCAGTTCTTC. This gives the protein CASELRDSKNNEQFF.